The present TCR beta chain was sequenced within a study of blood T cell repertoires in COVID-19. The protocol was immunoSEQ multiplex PCR, while the TCRdb copy is restricted to in-frame clones and leaves out a portion. This sample has approximately 300,000 clones, with roughly 90% found just once. The J segment lost 6 bases and the V segment lost 0 bases, leaving 10 bases of the junction unmatched. Germline CDR1 SGHRS, CDR2 YFSETQ. The CDR3 spans 17 residues. Material: PBMCs or T cells enriched from blood (not recorded which). The chain has TRBV5-1 and TRBJ2-2; TRBD1 aligns across 8 bases. This clonotype originated in a woman aged 25 to 39 who had recovered from COVID-19. CDR3 nucleotide sequence: TGCGCCAGCAGCTTGGATCCCAGGGGGCTTATGGCCGGGGAGCTGTTTTTT. Protein product: CASSLDPRGLMAGELFF.